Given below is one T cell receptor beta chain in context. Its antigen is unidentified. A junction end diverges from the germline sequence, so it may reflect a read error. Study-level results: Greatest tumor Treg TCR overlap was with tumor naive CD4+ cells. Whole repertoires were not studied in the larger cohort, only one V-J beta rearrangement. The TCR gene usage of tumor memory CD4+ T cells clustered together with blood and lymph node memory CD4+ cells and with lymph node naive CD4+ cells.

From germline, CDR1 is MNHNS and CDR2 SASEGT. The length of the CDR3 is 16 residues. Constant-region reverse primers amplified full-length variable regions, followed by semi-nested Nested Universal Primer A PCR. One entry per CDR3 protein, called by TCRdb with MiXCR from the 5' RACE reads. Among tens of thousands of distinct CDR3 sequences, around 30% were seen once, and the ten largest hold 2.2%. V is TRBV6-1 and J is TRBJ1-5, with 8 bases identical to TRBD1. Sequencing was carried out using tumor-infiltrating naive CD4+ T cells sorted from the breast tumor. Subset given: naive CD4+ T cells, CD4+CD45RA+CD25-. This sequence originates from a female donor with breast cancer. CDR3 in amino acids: CASTGTGASGNQSQHF. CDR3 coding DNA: TGTGCCAGCACCGGGACAGGAGCTTCGGGCAATCAGTCCCAGCATTTT.